The count of the clone carrying this T cell receptor beta chain is one. Sequencing was performed with immunoSEQ multiplex PCR; in TCRdb, only in-frame clones are kept and a portion is missing. The sample shows 210,000 or so clones, around 80% of them seen only once. The CDR3 contains 13 residues. V dropped 1 base and J dropped 0 bases, with 3 bases sitting between them. In germline, CDR1 is SGDLS, CDR2 YYNGEE. This record comes from a study of blood T cell repertoires in COVID-19. Sequencing used PBMCs or T cells enriched from blood (not recorded which). This TCR was sampled from a man aged 30-40 years with acute COVID-19. V and J are TRBV9 and TRBJ2-3; no definite D call. The CDR3 protein is CASSVISTDTQYF. In DNA form, the CDR3 reads TGTGCCAGCAGCGTAATAAGCACAGATACGCAGTATTTT.